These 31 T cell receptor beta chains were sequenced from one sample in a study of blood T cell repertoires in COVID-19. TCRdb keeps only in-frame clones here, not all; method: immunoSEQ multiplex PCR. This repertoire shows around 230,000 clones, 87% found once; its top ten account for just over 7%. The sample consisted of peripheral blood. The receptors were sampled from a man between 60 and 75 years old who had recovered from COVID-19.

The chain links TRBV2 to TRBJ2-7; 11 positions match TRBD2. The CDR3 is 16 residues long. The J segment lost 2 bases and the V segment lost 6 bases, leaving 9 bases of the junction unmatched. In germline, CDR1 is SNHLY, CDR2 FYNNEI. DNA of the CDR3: TGTGCCAGCAGCGCCTCCGGGACTAGCGGTACCTACGAGCAGTACTTC. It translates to CASSASGTSGTYEQYF.

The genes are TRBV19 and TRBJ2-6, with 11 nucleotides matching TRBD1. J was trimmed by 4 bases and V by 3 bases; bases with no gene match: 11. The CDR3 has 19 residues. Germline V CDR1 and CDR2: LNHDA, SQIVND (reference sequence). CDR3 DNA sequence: TGTGCCAGTAGTATCTTTGGTGGACAGGGGGCTTGGGGGGCCAACGTCCTGACTTTC. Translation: CASSIFGGQGAWGANVLTF.

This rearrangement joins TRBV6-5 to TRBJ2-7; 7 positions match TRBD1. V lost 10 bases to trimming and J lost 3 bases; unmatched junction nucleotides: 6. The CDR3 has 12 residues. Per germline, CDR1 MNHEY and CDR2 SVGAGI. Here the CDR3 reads CATRDRVYEQYF. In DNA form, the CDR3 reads TGTGCCACCCGAGACAGGGTCTACGAGCAGTACTTC.

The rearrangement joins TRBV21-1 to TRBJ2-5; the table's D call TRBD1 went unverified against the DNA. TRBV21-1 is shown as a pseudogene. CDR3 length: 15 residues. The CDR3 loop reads CASSKQQGCAETQYF. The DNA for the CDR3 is TGTGCCAGCAGCAAGCAACAGGGGTGCGCGGAGACCCAGTACTTC.

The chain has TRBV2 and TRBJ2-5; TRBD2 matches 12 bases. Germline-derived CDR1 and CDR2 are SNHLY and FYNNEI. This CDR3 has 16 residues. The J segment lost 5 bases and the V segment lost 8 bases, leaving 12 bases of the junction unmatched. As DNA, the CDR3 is TGTGCCAGCCTCCCCGAGGCTAGCGGGGGGGCGGAGACCCAGTACTTC. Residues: CASLPEASGGAETQYF. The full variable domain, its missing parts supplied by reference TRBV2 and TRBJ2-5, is EPEVTQTPSHQVTQMGQEVILRCVPISNHLYFYWYRQILGQKVEFLVSFYNNEISEKSEIFDDQFSVERPDGSNFTLKIRSTKLEDSAMYFCASLPEASGGAETQYFGPGTRLLVL.

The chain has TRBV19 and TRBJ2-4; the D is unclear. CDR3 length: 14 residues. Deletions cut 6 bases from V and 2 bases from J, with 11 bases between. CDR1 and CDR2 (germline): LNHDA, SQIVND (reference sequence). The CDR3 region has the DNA TGTGCCAGTAGGTCCACAGAAACCAAAAACATTCAGTACTTC. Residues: CASRSTETKNIQYF.

The CDR3 loop is CASSFGVARADEAFF. CDR3 bases: TGTGCCAGCAGCTTTGGCGTGGCGCGGGCCGATGAAGCTTTCTTT. The V and J genes are TRBV7-9 and TRBJ1-1; D gene uncertain. The V gene lost 3 bases and the J gene lost 7 bases, with 18 bases spanning the gap. Germline values: CDR1 SEHNR, CDR2 FQNEAQ (reference sequence). The CDR3 has 15 residues.

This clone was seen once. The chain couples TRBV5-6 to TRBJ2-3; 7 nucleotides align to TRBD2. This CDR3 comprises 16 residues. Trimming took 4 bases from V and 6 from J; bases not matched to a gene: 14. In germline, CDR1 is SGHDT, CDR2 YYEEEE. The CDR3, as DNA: TGTGCCAGCAGCCCCCAAGCGGGGCCCCAGCGGGATACGCAGTATTTT. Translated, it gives CASSPQAGPQRDTQYF. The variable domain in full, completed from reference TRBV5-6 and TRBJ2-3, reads DAGVTQSPTHLIKTRGQQVTLRCSPKSGHDTVSWYQQALGQGPQFIFQYYEEEERQRGNFPDRFSGHQFPNYSSELNVNALLLGDSALYLCASSPQAGPQRDTQYFGPGTRLTVL.

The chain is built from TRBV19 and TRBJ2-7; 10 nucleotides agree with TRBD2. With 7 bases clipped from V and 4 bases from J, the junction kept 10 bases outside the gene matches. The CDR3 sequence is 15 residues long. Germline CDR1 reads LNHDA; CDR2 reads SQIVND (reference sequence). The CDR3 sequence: CASKEVAGGIYEQYF. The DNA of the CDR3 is TGTGCCAGTAAAGAAGTAGCGGGGGGAATATACGAGCAGTACTTC.

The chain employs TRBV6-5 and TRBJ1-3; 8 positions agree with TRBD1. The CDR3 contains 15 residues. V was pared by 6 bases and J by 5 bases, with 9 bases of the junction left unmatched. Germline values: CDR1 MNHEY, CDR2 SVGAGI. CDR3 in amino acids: CASSLGQGHRNTIYF. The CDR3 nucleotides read TGTGCCAGCAGCCTAGGACAGGGTCACCGAAACACCATATATTTT.

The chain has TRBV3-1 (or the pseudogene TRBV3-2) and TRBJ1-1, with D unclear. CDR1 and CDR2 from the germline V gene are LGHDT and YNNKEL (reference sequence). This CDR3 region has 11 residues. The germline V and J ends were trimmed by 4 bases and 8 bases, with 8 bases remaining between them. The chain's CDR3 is CASSLRGEAFF. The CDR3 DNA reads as TGTGCCAGCAGCCTTCGAGGGGAAGCTTTCTTT.

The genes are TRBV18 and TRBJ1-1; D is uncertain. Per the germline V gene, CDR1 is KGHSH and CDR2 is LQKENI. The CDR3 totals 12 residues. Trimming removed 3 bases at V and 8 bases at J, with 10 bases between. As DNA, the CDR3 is TGTGCCAGCTCACCCGCGGCAGCGGAAGCTTTCTTT. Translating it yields CASSPAAAEAFF.

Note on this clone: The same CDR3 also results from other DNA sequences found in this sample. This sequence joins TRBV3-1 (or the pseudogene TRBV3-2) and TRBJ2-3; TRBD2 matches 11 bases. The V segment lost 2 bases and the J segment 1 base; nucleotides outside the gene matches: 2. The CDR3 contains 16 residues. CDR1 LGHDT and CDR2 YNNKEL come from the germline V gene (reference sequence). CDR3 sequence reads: CASSQTSGGRTDTQYF. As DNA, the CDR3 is TGTGCCAGCAGCCAAACTAGCGGGGGACGCACAGATACGCAGTATTTT.

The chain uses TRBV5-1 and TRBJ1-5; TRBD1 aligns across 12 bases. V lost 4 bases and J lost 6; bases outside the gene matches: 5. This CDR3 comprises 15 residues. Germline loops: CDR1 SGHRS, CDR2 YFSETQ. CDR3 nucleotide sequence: TGCGCCAGCAGCCGCGGGACAGGGGGCCTTCAGCCCCAGCATTTT. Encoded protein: CASSRGTGGLQPQHF.

The CDR3 sequence is CASSLVRGSKTEAFF. In DNA form, the CDR3 reads TGTGCCAGCAGCTTGGTTCGGGGTTCGAAGACTGAAGCTTTCTTT. The chain joins TRBV5-6 to TRBJ1-1; D gene ambiguous. The CDR3 length is 15 residues. Germline V gene sequence: CDR1 SGHDT, CDR2 YYEEEE. The V and J ends lost 0 bases and 5 bases respectively, with 14 bases between them.

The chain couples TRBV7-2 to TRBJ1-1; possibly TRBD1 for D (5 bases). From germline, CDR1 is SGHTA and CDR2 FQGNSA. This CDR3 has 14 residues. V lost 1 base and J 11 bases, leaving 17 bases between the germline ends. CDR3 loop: CASSLVVWGGRAFF. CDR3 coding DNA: TGTGCCAGCAGCTTAGTGGTCTGGGGGGGGAGGGCTTTCTTT.

CDR3 sequence reads: CATAPGRNQPQHF. Here the CDR3 DNA reads TGTGCCACCGCCCCGGGGAGGAATCAGCCCCAGCATTTT. The chain links TRBV12-3 or TRBV12-4 to TRBJ1-5; D is unclear. V was shortened by 10 bases and J by 4 bases, with 14 bases between the two germline ends. The CDR3 runs to 13 residues.

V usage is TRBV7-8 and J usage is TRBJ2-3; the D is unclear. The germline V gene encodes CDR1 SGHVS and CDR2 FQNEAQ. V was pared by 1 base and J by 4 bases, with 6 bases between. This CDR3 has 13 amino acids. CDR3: CASSLDTPDTQYF. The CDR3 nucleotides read TGTGCCAGCAGCTTAGACACACCAGATACGCAGTATTTT.

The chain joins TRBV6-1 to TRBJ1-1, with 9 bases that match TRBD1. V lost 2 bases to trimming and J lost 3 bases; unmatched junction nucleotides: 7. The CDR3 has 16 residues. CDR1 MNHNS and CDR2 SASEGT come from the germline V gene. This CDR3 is CASSEPGQGGHTEAFF. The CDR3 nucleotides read TGTGCCAGCAGTGAACCGGGACAGGGAGGACACACTGAAGCTTTCTTT.

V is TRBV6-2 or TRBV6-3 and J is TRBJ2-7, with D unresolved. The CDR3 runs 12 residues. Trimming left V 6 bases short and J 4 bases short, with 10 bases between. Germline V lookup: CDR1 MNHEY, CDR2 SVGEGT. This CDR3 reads CASSAVGYEQYV. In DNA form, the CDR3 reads TGTGCCAGCAGCGCCGTCGGGTACGAGCAGTACGTC.

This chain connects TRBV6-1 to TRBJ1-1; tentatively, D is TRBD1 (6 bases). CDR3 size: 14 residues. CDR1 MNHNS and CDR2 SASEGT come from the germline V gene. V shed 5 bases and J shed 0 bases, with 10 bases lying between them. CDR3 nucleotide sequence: TGTGCCAGCAGTTGGGACATCATGAACACTGAAGCTTTCTTT. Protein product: CASSWDIMNTEAFF.

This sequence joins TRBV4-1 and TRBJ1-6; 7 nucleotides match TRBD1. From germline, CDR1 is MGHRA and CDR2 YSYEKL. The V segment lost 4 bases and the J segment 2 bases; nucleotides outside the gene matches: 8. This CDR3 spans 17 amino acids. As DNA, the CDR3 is TGCGCCAGCAGCCCCCCACGGGACAGAGCCTATAATTCACCCCTCCACTTT. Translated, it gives CASSPPRDRAYNSPLHF.

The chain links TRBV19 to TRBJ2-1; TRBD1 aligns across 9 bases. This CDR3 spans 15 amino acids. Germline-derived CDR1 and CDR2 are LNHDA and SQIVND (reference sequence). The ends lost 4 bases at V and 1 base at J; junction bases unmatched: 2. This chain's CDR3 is CASSTGTGSYNEQFF. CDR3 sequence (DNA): TGTGCCAGTAGTACCGGGACAGGGTCCTACAATGAGCAGTTCTTC.

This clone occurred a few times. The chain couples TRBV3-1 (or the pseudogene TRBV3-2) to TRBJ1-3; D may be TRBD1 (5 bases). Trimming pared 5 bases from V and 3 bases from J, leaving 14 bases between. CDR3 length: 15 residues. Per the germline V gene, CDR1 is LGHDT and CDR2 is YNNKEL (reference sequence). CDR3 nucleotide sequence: TGTGCCAGCAGCTCAAGTTGGGGCGGTGGAAACACCATATATTTT. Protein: CASSSSWGGGNTIYF.

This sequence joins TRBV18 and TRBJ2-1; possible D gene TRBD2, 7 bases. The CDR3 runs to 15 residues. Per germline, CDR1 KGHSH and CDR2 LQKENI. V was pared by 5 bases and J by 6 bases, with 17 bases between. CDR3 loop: CASSAGTGGANEQFF. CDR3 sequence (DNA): TGTGCCAGCTCAGCCGGGACTGGGGGGGCCAATGAGCAGTTCTTC.

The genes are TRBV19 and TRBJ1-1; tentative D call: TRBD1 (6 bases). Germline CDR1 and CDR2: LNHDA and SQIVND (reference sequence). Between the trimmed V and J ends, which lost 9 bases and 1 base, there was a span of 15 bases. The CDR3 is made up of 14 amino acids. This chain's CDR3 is CASGAGTRNTEAFF. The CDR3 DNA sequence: TGTGCCAGCGGAGCCGGGACAAGGAACACTGAAGCTTTCTTT.

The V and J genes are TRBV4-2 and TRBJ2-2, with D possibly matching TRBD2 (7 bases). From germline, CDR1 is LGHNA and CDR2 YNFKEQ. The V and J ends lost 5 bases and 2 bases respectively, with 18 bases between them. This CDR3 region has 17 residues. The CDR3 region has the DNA TGTGCCAGCAGCGCGCGCTGGGGGGGGACAAACACCGGGGAGCTGTTTTTT. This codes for CASSARWGGTNTGELFF.

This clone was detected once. CDR3 bases: TGTGCCAGCAGTTCGAGGGTCACCGGGGAGCTGTTTTTT. It yields the protein CASSSRVTGELFF. The V and J genes are TRBV12-3 or TRBV12-4 and TRBJ2-2; perhaps TRBD2 as D (5 bases). Trimming shortened V by 4 bases and J by 4 bases, and 7 bases separated the two germline ends. The CDR3 is made up of 13 amino acids.

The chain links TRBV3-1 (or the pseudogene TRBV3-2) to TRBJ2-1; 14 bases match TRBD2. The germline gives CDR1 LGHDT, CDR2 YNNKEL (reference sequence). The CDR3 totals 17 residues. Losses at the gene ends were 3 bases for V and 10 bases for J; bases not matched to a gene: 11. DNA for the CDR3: TGTGCCAGCAGCCATGCCCGACTAGCGGGGGGGCCTAGAGAGCAGTTCTTC. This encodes CASSHARLAGGPREQFF.

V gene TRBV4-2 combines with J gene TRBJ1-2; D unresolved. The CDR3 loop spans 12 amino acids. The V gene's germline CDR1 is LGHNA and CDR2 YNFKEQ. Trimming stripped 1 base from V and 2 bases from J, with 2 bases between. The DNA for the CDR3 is TGTGCCAGCAGCCAAGCGAACTATGGCTACACCTTC. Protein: CASSQANYGYTF.

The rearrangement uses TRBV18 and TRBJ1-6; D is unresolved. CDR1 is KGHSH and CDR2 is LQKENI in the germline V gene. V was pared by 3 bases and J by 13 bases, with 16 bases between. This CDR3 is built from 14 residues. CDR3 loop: CASSPVFGGLPLHF. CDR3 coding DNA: TGTGCCAGCTCACCGGTGTTTGGAGGTCTTCCCCTCCACTTT. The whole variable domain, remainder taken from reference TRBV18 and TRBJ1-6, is NAGVMQNPRHLVRRRGQEARLRCSPMKGHSHVYWYRQLPEEGLKFMVYLQKENIIDESGMPKERFSAEFPKEGPSILRIQQVVRGDSAAYFCASSPVFGGLPLHFGNGTRLTVT.